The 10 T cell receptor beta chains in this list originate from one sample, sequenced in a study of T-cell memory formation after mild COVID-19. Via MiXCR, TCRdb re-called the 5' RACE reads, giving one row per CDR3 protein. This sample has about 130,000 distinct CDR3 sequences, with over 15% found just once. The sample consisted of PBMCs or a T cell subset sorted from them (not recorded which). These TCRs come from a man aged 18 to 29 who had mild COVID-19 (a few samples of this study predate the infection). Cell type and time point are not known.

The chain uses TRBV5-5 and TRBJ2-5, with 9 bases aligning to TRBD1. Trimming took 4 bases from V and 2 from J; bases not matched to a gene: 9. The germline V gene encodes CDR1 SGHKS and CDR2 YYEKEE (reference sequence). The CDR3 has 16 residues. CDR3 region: CASSVVGQGYQETQYF. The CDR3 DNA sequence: TGTGCCAGCAGCGTGGTGGGACAGGGATATCAAGAGACCCAGTACTTC.

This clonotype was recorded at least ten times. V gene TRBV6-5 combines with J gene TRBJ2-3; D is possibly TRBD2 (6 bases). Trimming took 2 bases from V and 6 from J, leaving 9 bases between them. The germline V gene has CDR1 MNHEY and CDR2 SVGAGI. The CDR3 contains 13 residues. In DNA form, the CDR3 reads TGTGCCAGCAGTTACCCGGGAGCCGATACGCAGTATTTT. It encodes CASSYPGADTQYF.

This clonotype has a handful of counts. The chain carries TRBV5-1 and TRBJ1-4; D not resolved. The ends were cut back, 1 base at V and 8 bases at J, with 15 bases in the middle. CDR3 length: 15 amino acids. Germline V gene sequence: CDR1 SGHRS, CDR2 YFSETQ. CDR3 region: CASSLSRTVGEKLFF. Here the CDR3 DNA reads TGCGCCAGCAGCTTGTCAAGGACGGTAGGGGAAAAACTGTTTTTT.

The CDR3 DNA follows: TGTGCCAGCAGCCGCCTTATAGCGGGGAGCTCCTACAATGAGCAGTTCTTC. Translated: CASSRLIAGSSYNEQFF. The chain is built from TRBV3-1 and TRBJ2-1, with TRBD2 matching over 8 bases. Germline V gene data show CDR1 as LGHDT and CDR2 as YNNKEL (reference sequence). Trimming removed 4 bases from V and 0 bases from J; junction bases left unmatched: 8. The CDR3 covers 17 residues.

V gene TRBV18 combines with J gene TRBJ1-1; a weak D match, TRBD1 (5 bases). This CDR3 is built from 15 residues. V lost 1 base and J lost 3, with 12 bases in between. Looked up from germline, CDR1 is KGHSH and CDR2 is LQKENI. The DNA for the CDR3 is TGTGCCAGCTCACCACAAGGGGAACCCCACACTGAAGCTTTCTTT. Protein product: CASSPQGEPHTEAFF.

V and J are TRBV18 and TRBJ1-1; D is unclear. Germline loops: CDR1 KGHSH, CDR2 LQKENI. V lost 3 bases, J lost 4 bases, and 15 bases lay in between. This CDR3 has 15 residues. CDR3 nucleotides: TGTGCCAGCTCACCTTCGCAGGACCCGGGCACTGAAGCTTTCTTT. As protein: CASSPSQDPGTEAFF.

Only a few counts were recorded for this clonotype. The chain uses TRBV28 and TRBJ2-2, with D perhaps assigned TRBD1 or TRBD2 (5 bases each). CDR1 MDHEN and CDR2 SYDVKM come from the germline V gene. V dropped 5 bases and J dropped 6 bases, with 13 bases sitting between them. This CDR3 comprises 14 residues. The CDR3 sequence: CASSPPGHAGELFF. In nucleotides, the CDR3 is TGTGCCAGCAGTCCACCGGGGCATGCCGGGGAGCTGTTTTTT.

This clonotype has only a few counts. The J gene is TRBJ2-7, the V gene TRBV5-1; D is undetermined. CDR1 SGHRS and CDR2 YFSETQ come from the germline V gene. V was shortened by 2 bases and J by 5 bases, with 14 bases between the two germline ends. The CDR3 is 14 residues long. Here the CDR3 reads CASSFLRAGDEQYF. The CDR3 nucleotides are TGCGCCAGCAGCTTCCTTCGAGCCGGCGACGAGCAGTACTTC.

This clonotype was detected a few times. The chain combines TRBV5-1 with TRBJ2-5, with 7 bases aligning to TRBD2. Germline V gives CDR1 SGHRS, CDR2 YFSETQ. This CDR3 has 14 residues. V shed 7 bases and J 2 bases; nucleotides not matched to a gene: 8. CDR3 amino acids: CASREVGRQETQYF. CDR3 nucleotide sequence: TGCGCCAGCCGGGAGGTAGGGCGACAAGAGACCCAGTACTTC.

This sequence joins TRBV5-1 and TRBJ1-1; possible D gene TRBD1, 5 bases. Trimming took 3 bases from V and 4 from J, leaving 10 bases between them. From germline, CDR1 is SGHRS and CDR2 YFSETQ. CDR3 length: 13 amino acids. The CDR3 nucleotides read TGCGCCAGCAGCTGGACATTAGGCACTGAAGCTTTCTTT. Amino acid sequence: CASSWTLGTEAFF. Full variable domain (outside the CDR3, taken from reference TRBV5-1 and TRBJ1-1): KAGVTQTPRYLIKTRGQQVTLSCSPISGHRSVSWYQQTPGQGLQFLFEYFSETQRNKGNFPGRFSGRQFSNSRSEMNVSTLELGDSALYLCASSWTLGTEAFFGQGTRLTVV.